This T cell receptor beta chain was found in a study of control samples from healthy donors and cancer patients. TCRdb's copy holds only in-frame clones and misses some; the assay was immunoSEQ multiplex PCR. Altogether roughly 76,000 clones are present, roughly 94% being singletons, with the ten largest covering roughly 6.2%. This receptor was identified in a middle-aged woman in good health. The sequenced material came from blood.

The CDR3 loop is CASSFGWGETQYF. CDR3 DNA: TGTGCCAGCAGTTTTGGGTGGGGAGAGACCCAGTACTTC. The chain is built from TRBV6-2 or TRBV6-3 and TRBJ2-5; D unclear. Trimming cost V 4 bases and J 4 bases, with 10 bases left between them. The CDR3 consists of 13 residues. Germline CDR1 is MNHEY and CDR2 is SVGEGT.